Shown below are 5 T cell receptor beta chains from a single sample sequenced in a study of T cell changes during pregnancy in multiple sclerosis. Libraries were prepared by immunoSEQ multiplex PCR; TCRdb keeps only in-frame clonotypes and omits some of them. The sample yields roughly 93,000 clones, approximately 90% seen once. The sample was peripheral blood, taken before pregnancy. Source of these receptors: a female donor with multiple sclerosis, enrolled in a pregnancy study.

The chain employs TRBV5-1 and TRBJ1-1, with a possible D match to TRBD1 (5 bases). Trimming left V 4 bases short and J 6 bases short, with 13 bases between. The CDR3 sequence is 13 residues long. CDR1 and CDR2 from the germline V gene are SGHRS and YFSETQ. CDR3 nucleotide sequence: TGCGCCAGCAGCCCGGGGGTCGAAGCTGAAGCTTTCTTT. Residues: CASSPGVEAEAFF. The whole variable domain, filled in from reference TRBV5-1 and TRBJ1-1, reads KAGVTQTPRYLIKTRGQQVTLSCSPISGHRSVSWYQQTPGQGLQFLFEYFSETQRNKGNFPGRFSGRQFSNSRSEMNVSTLELGDSALYLCASSPGVEAEAFFGQGTRLTVV.

This chain joins TRBV9 and TRBJ2-3; 8 positions agree with TRBD1. CDR1 is SGDLS, CDR2 YYNGEE, per germline. This CDR3 comprises 15 residues. The trim removed 3 bases at V and 4 bases at J, leaving 7 bases unmatched. The DNA of the CDR3 is TGTGCCAGCAGCGGGCTCCTGACAGGGGCAGATACGCAGTATTTT. It yields the protein CASSGLLTGADTQYF.

The count of this clone is one. This chain uses TRBV27 with TRBJ2-5; 10 bases are a match to TRBD1. CDR1 is MNHEY and CDR2 is SMNVEV in the germline V gene (reference sequence). This CDR3 comprises 15 residues. The J segment lost 5 bases and the V segment lost 5 bases, leaving 8 bases of the junction unmatched. The CDR3 bases are TGTGCCAGCAGTCCATTCGGGACAGGGGTGGAGACCCAGTACTTC. Its translation is CASSPFGTGVETQYF.

The chain is built from TRBV18 and TRBJ2-5; tentative D call: TRBD2 (7 bases). This CDR3 is built from 15 residues. Trimming shortened V by 3 bases and J by 5 bases, and 16 bases separated the two germline ends. CDR1 KGHSH and CDR2 LQKENI come from the germline V gene. The CDR3 nucleotides read TGTGCCAGCTCACCCCCGCGGGGGCTCGATGAGACCCAGTACTTC. It translates to CASSPPRGLDETQYF.

The chain recombines TRBV5-4 with TRBJ2-7, with TRBD1 matching 9 bases. Unmatched junction bases numbered 13, after V lost 5 bases and J lost 4 bases. The length of the CDR3 is 16 residues. Per the germline V gene, CDR1 is SGHNT and CDR2 is YYREEE (reference sequence). This chain's CDR3 is CASSPTPTGGLYEQYF. CDR3 in DNA: TGTGCCAGCAGTCCTACTCCGACAGGGGGTTTATACGAGCAGTACTTC.